This is a list of T cell receptor beta chains from one sample in a study of blood T cell repertoires in COVID-19. Assay used: immunoSEQ multiplex PCR; TCRdb lists only in-frame clones, some missing. The data hold over 95,000 clones, with 88% observed a single time. Sample: peripheral blood. The origin of the receptors is a woman aged 70-85 years who had recovered from COVID-19. Both conserved end residues are part of each CDR3. The D gene is left open where the match is weak. A clone size is listed for some rows: how often the clone was seen (once, few, many), or a class if it is expanded.

v_gene,j_gene,abundance,len,d_gene,CDR3nt,CDR3aa
TRBV5-4,TRBJ2-1,NA,14,TRBD2,TGTGCCAGCAGCTTGGAGGGCGGGAGAGGTGAGCAGTTCTTC,CASSLEGGRGEQFF
TRBV5-4,TRBJ1-2,NA,19,TRBD1,TGTGCCAGCAGCCACCCTAATCCGGGACAGGGGCCAACTGGCTATGGCTACACCTTC,CASSHPNPGQGPTGYGYTF
TRBV19,TRBJ1-6,NA,14,TRBD1,TGTGCCAGTACAGGGGACAGGATTAATTCACCCCTCCACTTT,CASTGDRINSPLHF
TRBV20-1,TRBJ2-3,NA,11,NA,TGCAGTGCTACCTTTTCAGATACGCAGTATTTT,CSATFSDTQYF
TRBV28,TRBJ1-2,NA,13,TRBD1,TGTGCCAGCAGTTTAGGACAGGGGTATGGCTACACCTTC,CASSLGQGYGYTF
TRBV7-2,TRBJ2-1,NA,15,NA,TGTGCCAGCAGCTTAGGGGGACTCGCCTACAATGAGCAGTTCTTC,CASSLGGLAYNEQFF
TRBV5-6,TRBJ2-3,NA,14,NA,TGTGCCAGCACCCCGGGACTTCTCACAGATACGCAGTATTTT,CASTPGLLTDTQYF
TRBV14,TRBJ1-2,NA,16,TRBD1,TGTGCCAGCAGCCACCCGGGACAGCGAGCTAACTATGGCTACACCTTC,CASSHPGQRANYGYTF
TRBV18,TRBJ2-4,NA,16,TRBD1,TGTGCCAGCTCAGCGGGACAGGGATTAGCCAAAAACATTCAGTACTTC,CASSAGQGLAKNIQYF
TRBV19,TRBJ2-7,NA,16,TRBD1,TGTGCCAGTAGTGACCCCGGGACAGGGAATGTCCACGAGCAGTACTTC,CASSDPGTGNVHEQYF
TRBV24-1,TRBJ2-7,NA,16,NA,TGTGCCACCAGACCCTTCCCAGGGGTCAGCTCCTACGAGCAGTACTTC,CATRPFPGVSSYEQYF
TRBV4-2,TRBJ2-5,NA,17,TRBD2,TGTGCCAGCAGCCCACAAGGACTAGCGGGGGACCAAGAGACCCAGTACTTC,CASSPQGLAGDQETQYF
TRBV5-4,TRBJ1-4,NA,16,NA,TGTGCCAGCAGCTTGGCCGCGGGGGCAACTAATGAAAAACTGTTTTTT,CASSLAAGATNEKLFF
TRBV28,TRBJ1-5,NA,16,TRBD1,TGTGCCAGCCTCCCACCGGGGACAGGGGGCAATCAGCCCCAGCATTTT,CASLPPGTGGNQPQHF
TRBV24-1,TRBJ2-3,once,15,NA,TGTGCCACCAACGCCGTGGGGGAGGGCACAGATACGCAGTATTTT,CATNAVGEGTDTQYF
TRBV29-1,TRBJ2-2,NA,13,TRBD1,TGCAGCGCCGGGGACAGAAACACCGGGGAGCTGTTTTTT,CSAGDRNTGELFF
TRBV5-1,TRBJ2-7,once,16,TRBD2,TGCGCCAGCAGCGCGGGGCGGGAGCGGATTCTCTACGAGCAGTACTTC,CASSAGRERILYEQYF